These T cell receptor beta chains were read from a single sample in a study of Graves' ophthalmopathy and Graves' hyperthyroidism. Each CDR3 protein is one row after TCRdb ran MiXCR on the multiplex PCR reads. Here the sample spans 600,000 to 950,000 distinct CDR3 sequences, 35% to 50% being singletons. Sequenced sample: peripheral blood. The source is an adult man with Graves' ophthalmopathy. CDR3s include the opening cysteine and the closing phenylalanine or tryptophan. Clone size appears in some rows only: once, few, many, or a class for an expanded clone.

v_call clone_size cdr3_aa
TRBV30 NA CAWSPVHF
TRBV7-9 once CASSLVGAPGPYSPLHF
TRBV7-9 few CASSFRGGGTEAFF
TRBV7-9 once CASSLWAGGITNTEAFF
TRBV15 NA CATSRDSGTGSSYEQYF
TRBV12-3/TRBV12-4 NA CASSSITTGRGETQYF
TRBV20-1 NA CSARAAGQGDYEQYF
TRBV2 NA CASKGGRKETQYF
TRBV6-2/TRBV6-3 NA CASSPDRWGGNTIYF
TRBV7-8 NA CASSPRGTGVWAEAFF
TRBV9 many CASSVVGDAGELFF
TRBV7-8 many CASSYQRDYEQYF
TRBV25-1 NA CASSESGRGDYGYTF
TRBV7-2 many CASSLSWGAVNYGYTF
TRBV13 many CASSNDRVAGNTIYF
TRBV6-5 NA CASSYSGTGAGNTIYF
TRBV20-1 NA CSARRAKQGTQYF
TRBV29-1 NA CSVGEGANVLTF
TRBV20-1 few CSAPLQGPGQETQYF
TRBV15 many CATSRAAGASSYNSPLHF
TRBV2 NA CASSWSPGTGANTGELFF
TRBV24-1 few CATSAAKGGRSQETQYF
TRBV5-4 few CASSSGLSGTYEQYF
TRBV10-3 NA CAISGGQDTNYGYTF
TRBV10-3 NA CASSYRTDRVLENTEAFF
TRBV29-1 NA CSVVGGGNTEAFF
TRBV7-2 many CASSPGTGPMNTEAFF
TRBV7-9 many CASSFGTGELFF
TRBV10-3 NA CASLGHSYEQYF
TRBV20-1 NA CSASFLGGQPQHF
TRBV29-1 many CSVEDSLTGAFF
TRBV7-2 few CASSLGGETQHF